The clone carrying this T cell receptor beta chain was counted only a few times. Its target is not known. With 0 bases clipped from V and 2 bases from J, the junction kept 2 bases outside the gene matches. The length of the CDR3 is 14 residues. Germline V lookup: CDR1 SGHKS, CDR2 YYEKEE (reference sequence). This entry belongs to a study of CD8+CD57+ T cells in acquired aplastic anemia. Looking at the study overall: An average of approximately 3.4 ug of DNA was obtained from sorted CD4+ and CD8+ cells. Mean read depth for CD4+ cells from healthy donors was roughly 11 million.

Genomic DNA, serving as template, underwent TCR beta VDJ and CDR3 profiling. Via MiXCR, TCRdb re-called the reads, giving one row per CDR3 protein. The data contain 100,000 to 150,000 distinct CDR3 sequences, around 48% of them singletons. Study results and limitations: Shared by patients and controls, twenty-nine CD8+ CDR3s were abundant in patients.

The V call is TRBV5-5, the J call TRBJ2-7; 7 nucleotides line up with TRBD1. The origin of this receptor is a human donor in good health, serving as a control. The sequenced sample consisted of sorted CD4+, CD8+, or CD8+CD57+ T cells (not recorded which) from PBMCs. CDR3 in amino acids: CASSLETGTYEQYF. CDR3 coding DNA: TGTGCCAGCAGCTTGGAGACAGGGACCTACGAGCAGTACTTC.